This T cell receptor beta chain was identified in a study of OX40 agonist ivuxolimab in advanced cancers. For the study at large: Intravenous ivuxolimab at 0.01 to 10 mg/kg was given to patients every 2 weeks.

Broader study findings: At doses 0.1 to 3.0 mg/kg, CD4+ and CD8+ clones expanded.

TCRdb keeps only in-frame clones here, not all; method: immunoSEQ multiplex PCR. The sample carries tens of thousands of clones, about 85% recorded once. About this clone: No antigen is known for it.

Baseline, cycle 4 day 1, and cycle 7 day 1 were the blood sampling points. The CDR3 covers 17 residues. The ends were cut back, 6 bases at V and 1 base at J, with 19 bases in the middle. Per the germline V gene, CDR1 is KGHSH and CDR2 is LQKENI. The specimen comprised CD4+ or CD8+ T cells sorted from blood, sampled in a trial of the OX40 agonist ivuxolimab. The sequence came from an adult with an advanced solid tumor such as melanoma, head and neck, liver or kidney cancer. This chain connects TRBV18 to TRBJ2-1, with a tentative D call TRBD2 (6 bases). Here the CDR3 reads CASSTGLPGRSYNEQFF. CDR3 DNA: TGTGCCAGCTCGACGGGACTTCCAGGCCGGTCCTACAATGAGCAGTTCTTC.